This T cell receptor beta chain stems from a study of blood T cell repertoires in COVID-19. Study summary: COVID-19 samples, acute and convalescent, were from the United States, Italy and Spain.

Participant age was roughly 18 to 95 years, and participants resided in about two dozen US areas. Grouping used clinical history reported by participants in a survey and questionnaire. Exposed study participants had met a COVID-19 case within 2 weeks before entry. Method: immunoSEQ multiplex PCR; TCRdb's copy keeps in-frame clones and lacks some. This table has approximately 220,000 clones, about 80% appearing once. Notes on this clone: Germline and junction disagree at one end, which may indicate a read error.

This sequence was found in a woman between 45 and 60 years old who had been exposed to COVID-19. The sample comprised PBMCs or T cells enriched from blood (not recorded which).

The CDR3 bases are TGTGCCAGCAGTCACTCGGGGGGAACCAATCAGCCCCAGCATTTT. Protein: CASSHSGGTNQPQHF. The chain recombines TRBV6-2 or TRBV6-3 with TRBJ1-5; possible D gene TRBD1, 5 bases. Germline V lookup: CDR1 MNHEY, CDR2 SVGEGT. The CDR3 totals 15 residues.